These 30 T cell receptor beta chains were sequenced from one sample in a study of spatial heterogeneity in lung cancer. Time point in this sample: sample taken at primary tumor resection. Whole RNA was taken from tumor, nontumor lung or frozen PBMC; it was then sequenced unsorted. In TCRdb, the 5' RACE reads were re-called with MiXCR into one record per CDR3 protein. Of approximately 25,000 distinct CDR3 sequences listed, about 7% are singletons. The specimen comprised PBMCs, sampled at surgery. These receptors were obtained from a male donor with early-stage non-small cell lung cancer.

Judged by abundance, this clonotype is medium-sized. J is TRBJ2-1 and V is TRBV20-1; D not resolved. Trimming removed 6 bases at V and 0 bases at J, with 18 bases between. The CDR3 runs to 16 residues. In germline, CDR1 is DFQATT, CDR2 SNEGSKA (reference sequence). The CDR3 loop reads CSAPTTSLISYNEQFF. CDR3 sequence (DNA): TGCAGTGCCCCGACGACAAGCCTAATCTCCTACAATGAGCAGTTCTTC.

This clonotype has ten or more counts. This chain uses TRBV6-2 or TRBV6-3 with TRBJ2-1, with D tentatively TRBD2 (6 bases). Germline values: CDR1 MNHEY, CDR2 SVGEGT. The CDR3 has 16 amino acids. Trimming cost V 0 bases and J 0 bases, with 9 bases left between them. CDR3 sequence (DNA): TGTGCCAGCAGTTACTCTAGCGGTCCCTCCTACAATGAGCAGTTCTTC. Translating it yields CASSYSSGPSYNEQFF.

This clonotype was detected ten times or more. This chain uses TRBV5-1 with TRBJ1-2, with 7 positions matching TRBD1. CDR1 is SGHRS and CDR2 is YFSETQ in the germline V gene. This CDR3 is built from 14 residues. Trimming at V came to 4 bases and at J to 0 bases, leaving 3 bases not matched to a gene. The CDR3 DNA reads as TGCGCCAGCAGCGCCGACAGGGCTAACTATGGCTACACCTTC. Encoded protein: CASSADRANYGYTF.

In this sample, this clonotype turned up a few times. The rearrangement links TRBV6-1 to TRBJ2-1; 12 bases agree with TRBD2. This CDR3 has 16 residues. Germline CDR1 reads MNHNS; CDR2 reads SASEGT. V lost 6 bases and J lost 1; bases outside the gene matches: 4. This CDR3 is CASRKLAGGSYNEQFF. As DNA, the CDR3 is TGTGCCAGCAGGAAGCTAGCGGGAGGGTCCTACAATGAGCAGTTCTTC.

On this clonotype: One junction end disagrees with the germline gene, perhaps due to a read error. The rearrangement joins TRBV7-7 to TRBJ2-5; D unclear. The CDR3 spans 15 residues. Germline CDR1 is SSHAT and CDR2 is FNYEAQ (reference sequence). The CDR3 sequence is CASSPLLGYQETQYF. The CDR3 DNA reads TGTGCTAGCAGCCCCCTCCTTGGGTACCAAGAGACCCAGTACTTC.

This clonotype was picked up a small number of times. The chain combines TRBV11-3 with TRBJ2-1, with TRBD2 as a possible D gene (6 bases). V lost 1 base and J lost 13, with 17 bases in between. The germline V gene encodes CDR1 SGHNT and CDR2 YENEEA. This CDR3 has 14 residues. CDR3 in amino acids: CASSLVGGRGPQFF. CDR3 DNA: TGTGCCAGCAGCTTAGTGGGAGGAAGGGGACCTCAGTTCTTC.

This clonotype was observed a handful of times. The chain has TRBV2 and TRBJ2-1, with 13 positions matching TRBD2. Germline CDR1 SNHLY, CDR2 FYNNEI. Trimming cost V 6 bases and J 1 base; bases outside gene matches: 6. CDR3 length equals 17 residues. The CDR3 is CASRPGLAGLSYNEQFF. In nucleotides, the CDR3 is TGTGCCAGCAGACCGGGACTAGCGGGACTGTCCTACAATGAGCAGTTCTTC.

This clonotype was observed a handful of times. One end of the junction does not line up with germline, which may come from a read error. The chain couples TRBV19 to TRBJ2-5, with a weak D call TRBD1 (5 bases). Germline V gene data show CDR1 as LNHDA and CDR2 as SQIVND (reference sequence). CDR3 length: 13 amino acids. The CDR3 sequence is CATSEWTQETQYF. Written as DNA, the CDR3 is TGTGCCACTAGTGAATGGACACAAGAGACCCAGTACTTC.

The genes are TRBV11-2 and TRBJ2-7; TRBD2 might be the D (5 bases). The V gene's germline CDR1 is SGHAT and CDR2 FQNNGV. V gave up 1 base and J gave up 1 base, with 8 bases separating them. The length of the CDR3 is 14 residues. The DNA of the CDR3 is TGTGCCAGCAGCTTAGTTCCGGGATCCTACGAGCAGTACTTC. This translates into CASSLVPGSYEQYF.

This clonotype has a count of ten or more. This rearrangement joins TRBV20-1 to TRBJ2-5, with 8 bases that match TRBD1. The length of the CDR3 is 16 residues. Germline CDR1 and CDR2: DFQATT and SNEGSKA (reference sequence). The trim removed 4 bases at V and 1 base at J, leaving 11 bases unmatched. The CDR3 DNA reads TGCAGTGCTACAGACCCGTTCAGGGGGCTCCAAGAGACCCAGTACTTC. The encoded protein is CSATDPFRGLQETQYF.

This clonotype has ten or more counts. J is TRBJ2-2 and V is TRBV11-2; 7 bases map to TRBD2. This CDR3 region has 13 residues. V trimming: 1 base; J trimming: 17 bases; junction bases outside the gene matches: 10. Germline V gene lookup returns CDR1 SGHAT and CDR2 FQNNGV. CDR3 nucleotide sequence: TGTGCCAGCAGCTTAGGAACAGCGGGGACCTGTTTTTTT. Translation gives CASSLGTAGTCFF.

This clonotype was observed at least ten times. The chain is built from TRBV20-1 and TRBJ2-7, with 12 bases fitting TRBD2. The V gene's germline CDR1 is DFQATT and CDR2 SNEGSKA (reference sequence). V lost 3 bases to trimming and J lost 1 base; unmatched junction nucleotides: 7. The CDR3 extends over 16 amino acids. In nucleotides, the CDR3 is TGCAGTGCTAGTGCACTAGCGGGAGGTAGATCCTACGAGCAGTACTTC. Translated: CSASALAGGRSYEQYF.

This chain joins TRBV4-3 and TRBJ2-1; D ambiguous. Germline V gives CDR1 LGHNA, CDR2 YSLEER. This CDR3 has 14 residues. V was trimmed by 5 bases and J by 4 bases, leaving 12 bases between them. Written as DNA, the CDR3 is TGCGCCAGCAGCTACCTGGACGATTACAATGAGCAGTTCTTC. It encodes CASSYLDDYNEQFF.

This clonotype was detected a few times. J is TRBJ2-7 and V is TRBV18; D tentatively fits TRBD1 or TRBD2 (5 bases each). Germline V CDR1 and CDR2: KGHSH, LQKENI. The CDR3 totals 13 residues. Trimming pared 5 bases from V and 5 bases from J, leaving 13 bases between. The CDR3 DNA reads as TGTGCCAGCTCAACAACCGGGACCCACGAGCAGTACTTC. Protein product: CASSTTGTHEQYF.

This chain connects TRBV18 to TRBJ1-1; D is unclear. The CDR3 extends over 14 amino acids. The V and J ends lost 5 bases and 2 bases respectively, with 12 bases between them. Germline loops: CDR1 KGHSH, CDR2 LQKENI. CDR3 in DNA: TGTGCCAGCTCAGGGAAATCTGGTAACACTGAAGCTTTCTTT. It yields the protein CASSGKSGNTEAFF.

V usage is TRBV24-1 and J usage is TRBJ2-1, with 15 nucleotides matching TRBD2. Germline loops: CDR1 KGHDR, CDR2 SFDVKD. The CDR3 extends over 20 amino acids. The V and J ends lost 4 bases and 1 base, in that order; junction bases with no gene match: 10. CDR3 sequence (DNA): TGTGCCACCAGTGACTCCGGACTAGCGGGAGGGCCCGGGTCCTACAATGAGCAGTTCTTC. This translates into CATSDSGLAGGPGSYNEQFF.

This clonotype was picked up many times. The chain joins TRBV19 to TRBJ1-2; 8 nucleotides match TRBD1. Germline V CDR1 and CDR2: LNHDA, SQIVND (reference sequence). The CDR3 covers 15 residues. V was pared by 3 bases and J by 4 bases, with 7 bases of the junction left unmatched. The CDR3 loop is CASSISDREAYGYTF. The CDR3 nucleotides are TGTGCCAGTAGTATCTCGGACAGGGAAGCCTATGGCTACACCTTC.

This clonotype appeared many times. The chain links TRBV18 to TRBJ2-2; 7 bases match TRBD1. The J segment lost 4 bases and the V segment lost 3 bases, leaving 8 bases of the junction unmatched. The CDR3 runs to 16 residues. Germline V gene sequence: CDR1 KGHSH, CDR2 LQKENI. Here the CDR3 DNA reads TGTGCCAGCTCACCGCGGACAGGCTGGGGCACCGGGGAGCTGTTTTTT. It is translated as CASSPRTGWGTGELFF. Combining the CDR3 with reference TRBV18 and TRBJ2-2 gives the whole variable domain NAGVMQNPRHLVRRRGQEARLRCSPMKGHSHVYWYRQLPEEGLKFMVYLQKENIIDESGMPKERFSAEFPKEGPSILRIQQVVRGDSAAYFCASSPRTGWGTGELFFGEGSRLTVL.

This CDR3 reads CASSPGTGKISGNTIYF. In DNA, the CDR3 is TGTGCCAGCTCACCGGGGACAGGGAAGATCTCTGGAAACACCATATATTTT. This chain connects TRBV18 to TRBJ1-3, with TRBD1 matching over 9 bases. With 3 bases clipped from V and 0 bases from J, the junction kept 6 bases outside the gene matches. Germline CDR1 is KGHSH and CDR2 is LQKENI. This CDR3 comprises 17 residues. The full variable domain, its missing parts supplied by reference TRBV18 and TRBJ1-3, is NAGVMQNPRHLVRRRGQEARLRCSPMKGHSHVYWYRQLPEEGLKFMVYLQKENIIDESGMPKERFSAEFPKEGPSILRIQQVVRGDSAAYFCASSPGTGKISGNTIYFGEGSWLTVV.

Sample share makes this clonotype large. The J gene is TRBJ1-5, the V gene TRBV28, with D perhaps TRBD1 (5 bases). V lost 6 bases to trimming and J lost 0 bases, with 18 bases between them. This CDR3 has 17 amino acids. In germline, CDR1 is MDHEN, CDR2 SYDVKM. The CDR3 DNA follows: TGTGCCAGCAGACCACCTCCTGAGGGGTTTAGCAATCAGCCCCAGCATTTT. Translating it yields CASRPPPEGFSNQPQHF.

In its sample, this clonotype was seen a few times. V and J are TRBV2 and TRBJ2-1; D call uncertain. CDR1 is SNHLY and CDR2 is FYNNEI in the germline V gene. The CDR3 loop spans 12 amino acids. V lost 7 bases to trimming and J lost 9 bases, with 13 bases between them. The chain's CDR3 is CASIWVSSEQFF. CDR3 in DNA: TGTGCCAGCATCTGGGTATCAAGTGAGCAGTTCTTC.

This clonotype has at least ten counts. V usage is TRBV7-2 and J usage is TRBJ2-3; TRBD2 aligns across 7 bases. Looked up from germline, CDR1 is SGHTA and CDR2 is FQGNSA. V gave up 0 bases and J gave up 7 bases; unmatched junction bases: 4. The CDR3 spans 14 residues. CDR3 nucleotide sequence: TGTGCCAGCAGCTTAGCGCTCGGGGGGAATACGCAGTATTTT. It translates to CASSLALGGNTQYF.

This clonotype appeared many times. The chain employs TRBV7-9 and TRBJ2-3; D call uncertain. The CDR3 totals 16 residues. V was shortened by 2 bases and J by 0 bases, with 12 bases between the two germline ends. CDR1 is SEHNR, CDR2 FQNEAQ, per germline (reference sequence). The CDR3 loop is CASSLLAASSTDTQYF. The CDR3 bases are TGTGCCAGCAGCTTATTGGCTGCTTCTAGCACAGATACGCAGTATTTT.

This clonotype came up many times. This rearrangement joins TRBV7-8 to TRBJ1-1; possible D gene TRBD1, 6 bases. Germline CDR1 reads SGHVS; CDR2 reads FQNEAQ. V was shortened by 7 bases and J by 3 bases, with 18 bases between the two germline ends. The length of the CDR3 is 15 residues. The CDR3 nucleotides read TGTGCCAGCACCGTGGGACGGGACACTCACACTGAAGCTTTCTTT. Translating gives CASTVGRDTHTEAFF.

This clonotype has ten or more counts. The chain uses TRBV28 and TRBJ1-5; D might be TRBD1 (5 bases). Trimming removed 5 bases from V and 6 bases from J, with 14 bases in between. Germline V gene data show CDR1 as MDHEN and CDR2 as SYDVKM. This CDR3 has 14 residues. This chain's CDR3 is CASSRGGKGQPQHF. The CDR3 DNA reads TGTGCCAGCAGTCGGGGGGGGAAAGGTCAGCCCCAGCATTTT.

There are many counts of this clonotype. The chain uses TRBV6-1 and TRBJ2-6; D perhaps matches TRBD1 (5 bases). The CDR3 runs to 16 residues. The V and J ends lost 6 bases and 1 base respectively, with 13 bases between them. The germline V gene encodes CDR1 MNHNS and CDR2 SASEGT. DNA of the CDR3: TGTGCCAGCAGACAGGTGCCCGAGTCTGGGGCCAACGTCCTGACTTTC. Translated: CASRQVPESGANVLTF.

The rearrangement joins TRBV25-1 to TRBJ1-4; D is uncertain. Per germline, CDR1 MGHDK and CDR2 SYGVNS. The CDR3 spans 11 residues. Trimming shortened V by 5 bases and J by 9 bases, and 7 bases separated the two germline ends. CDR3 DNA sequence: TGTGCCAGCAGTAATTCGCAAAAACTGTTTTTT. This encodes CASSNSQKLFF.

The gene calls are TRBV5-1 and TRBJ2-7; D is undetermined. CDR3 length: 11 amino acids. Germline CDR1 reads SGHRS; CDR2 reads YFSETQ. V lost 3 bases to trimming and J lost 7 bases, with 8 bases between them. CDR3 nucleotides: TGCGCCAGCAGCTCTATCCGAGAGCAGTACTTC. It translates to CASSSIREQYF.

This clonotype was counted many times. V usage is TRBV28 and J usage is TRBJ2-1; no clear D. Trimming removed 4 bases at V and 7 bases at J, with 14 bases between. The germline V gene has CDR1 MDHEN and CDR2 SYDVKM. This CDR3 region has 14 residues. The CDR3 spells CASSSRARKNEQFF. The CDR3 DNA is TGTGCCAGCAGTTCCCGGGCCCGAAAGAATGAGCAGTTCTTC.

This clonotype was picked up a small number of times. The rearrangement links TRBV5-6 to TRBJ2-3, with D maybe TRBD2 (6 bases). Deletions cut 2 bases from V and 4 bases from J, with 14 bases between. This CDR3 region has 15 residues. The germline V gene encodes CDR1 SGHDT and CDR2 YYEEEE. The CDR3 DNA sequence: TGTGCCAGCAGCTTTGCTGGCGGGATAGCAGATACGCAGTATTTT. The encoded protein is CASSFAGGIADTQYF.